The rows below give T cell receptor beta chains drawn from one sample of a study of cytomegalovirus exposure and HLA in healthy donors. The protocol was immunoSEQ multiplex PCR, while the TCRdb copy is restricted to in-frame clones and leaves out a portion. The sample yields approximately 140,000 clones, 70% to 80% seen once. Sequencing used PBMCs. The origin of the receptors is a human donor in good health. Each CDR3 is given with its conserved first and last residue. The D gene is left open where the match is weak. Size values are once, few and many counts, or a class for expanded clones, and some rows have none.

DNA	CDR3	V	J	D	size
TGTGCCAGCAGTTTAAATGTGGGTAGAGGGAAGCACGAGCAGTACTTC	CASSLNVGRGKHEQYF	TRBV28	TRBJ2-7	-	-
TGTGCCAGCAGCCCCGCGGGACTAGCGGGGGGGGAGACCCAGTACTTC	CASSPAGLAGGETQYF	TRBV6-6	TRBJ2-5	TRBD2	once
TGTGCCAGCAGTTACTCGTCCGGGGGAAGCTATGGCTACACCTTC	CASSYSSGGSYGYTF	TRBV6-5	TRBJ1-2	-	-
TGTGCCAGCAGCTTAGGGCAGGGAGGGACAGGGGACGCCTACGAGCAGTACTTC	CASSLGQGGTGDAYEQYF	TRBV7-9	TRBJ2-7	TRBD1	-
TGTGCCAGCAGTGAATTAGGGGCCGGGGAGCTGTTTTTT	CASSELGAGELFF	TRBV25-1	TRBJ2-2	-	-
TGTGCCAGCAGGCGGGAAGGTACAGATACGCAGTATTTT	CASRREGTDTQYF	TRBV27	TRBJ2-3	-	-
TGCGCCAGCAGCCGGAGCGGGAGGGGCGGGGAGCTGTTTTTT	CASSRSGRGGELFF	TRBV5-1	TRBJ2-2	TRBD2	-
TGTGCCAGCAGTTCTTACAGCGGACCGGCTTATGGCTACACCTTC	CASSSYSGPAYGYTF	TRBV27	TRBJ1-2	-	-
TGCGCCAGTACCGATATTGACAGGGGGCAAGATACGCAGTATTTT	CASTDIDRGQDTQYF	TRBV10-1	TRBJ2-3	TRBD1	-
TGTGCCAGTAGCCTTGACAGGGAGAGCGAGCAGTACTTC	CASSLDRESEQYF	TRBV19	TRBJ2-7	TRBD1	-
TGTGCCAGCAGTAGGGGGGGCTATGGCTACACCTTC	CASSRGGYGYTF	TRBV7-6	TRBJ1-2	-	-
TGTGCCAGCAGTTTGGGAACAGGGGCCTCCTATGGCTACCCCTTC	CASSLGTGASYGYPF	TRBV27	TRBJ1-2	TRBD1	-